This TCR beta chain came from a study of CD8+CD57+ T cells in acquired aplastic anemia. Study context: Average DNA yield from sorted CD4+ and CD8+ cells was roughly 3.1 ug. Study-wide points: Found in both controls and patients were twenty-nine CD8+ CDR3 sequences.

Many counts were recorded for this clonotype. Its antigen is still unknown. Germline V gene lookup returns CDR1 MNHEY and CDR2 SMNVEV (reference sequence). The junction had 7 bases not matched to a gene; V was cut back by 9 bases and J by 5 bases. This CDR3 region has 13 residues. The sequenced patients had an expansion of CD8+CD57+ cells seen by flow cytometry. Severe acquired aplastic anemia was diagnosed in all patients. At the time of blood sampling, patients had not yet received any therapy. The use of genomic DNA as template underpinned the TCR beta VDJ and CDR3 profiling. TCRdb reprocessed the reads via MiXCR and lists one record per CDR3 protein. Of about 200,000 distinct CDR3 sequences in the sample, 65% were seen once.

The chain couples TRBV27 to TRBJ1-2; 9 bases map to TRBD1. Sequencing was performed on sorted CD4+, CD8+, or CD8+CD57+ T cells (not recorded which) from PBMCs. The sequence was collected from a human donor with aplastic anemia. Written as DNA, the CDR3 is TGTGCCAGTTCTACAGGGGGCGGGTATGGCTACACCTTC. Translation gives CASSTGGGYGYTF.